Listed below are T cell receptor beta chains from one sample, sequenced in a study of blood T cell repertoires in COVID-19. Method: immunoSEQ multiplex PCR; TCRdb's copy keeps in-frame clones and lacks some. Of about 83,000 clones in the sample, approximately 86% were seen once. The specimen sequenced was peripheral blood. Every receptor here comes from a man older than 75 with active or convalescent COVID-19. CDR3s include the opening cysteine and the closing phenylalanine or tryptophan. A D gene is named only where the DNA matches it firmly. Not all rows give a size; the values are once, few, many and, for expanded clones, a class.

clone size	V gene	D gene	J gene	CDR3 length	CDR3 protein	CDR3 DNA
-	TRBV29-1	TRBD1	TRBJ2-2	14	CSVEQGANTGELFF	TGCAGCGTTGAACAGGGGGCCAACACCGGGGAGCTGTTTTTT
few	TRBV7-9	-	TRBJ1-1	11	CASSSNTEAFF	TGTGCCAGCAGCTCTAACACTGAAGCTTTCTTT
-	TRBV29-1	-	TRBJ1-5	14	CSVALGKEDQPQHF	TGCAGCGTTGCCTTGGGAAAGGAGGATCAGCCCCAGCATTTT
-	TRBV6-5	-	TRBJ1-2	14	CASRKPGVGYGYTF	TGTGCCAGCAGGAAGCCAGGGGTTGGCTATGGCTACACCTTC
-	TRBV7-3	-	TRBJ2-2	15	CASSRGNPNTGELFF	TGTGCCAGCAGCAGAGGGAACCCGAACACCGGGGAGCTGTTTTTT
-	TRBV4-1	-	TRBJ1-2	15	CASSQVGGAAYGYTF	TGCGCCAGCAGCCAAGTGGGAGGGGCTGCCTATGGCTACACCTTC
few	TRBV7-2	TRBD1	TRBJ1-1	13	CASRRQGWPEAFF	TGTGCCAGCAGAAGACAGGGTTGGCCTGAAGCTTTCTTT
few	TRBV18	-	TRBJ1-2	13	CASSLAGYGGYTF	TGTGCCAGCTCACTTGCAGGGTATGGCGGCTACACCTTC
-	TRBV4-1	TRBD2	TRBJ2-1	17	CASSQGLTSGANNEQFF	TGCGCCAGCAGCCAGGGACTTACTAGCGGGGCTAACAATGAGCAGTTCTTC
-	TRBV12-5	TRBD1	TRBJ1-6	15	CASGHGQGKISPLHF	TGTGCTAGTGGTCATGGACAGGGGAAAATTTCACCCCTCCACTTT
-	TRBV30	-	TRBJ1-6	14	CAWSGGRDSRPLHF	TGTGCCTGGAGTGGGGGGAGGGATAGCCGACCCCTCCACTTT
-	TRBV2	-	TRBJ1-4	17	CASTDGQRFTTNEKLFF	TGTGCCAGCACCGATGGACAGCGATTTACAACTAATGAAAAACTGTTTTTT
-	TRBV2	TRBD1	TRBJ1-1	17	CASSQTLTGAGNTEAFF	TGTGCCAGCAGTCAAACACTTACAGGGGCAGGGAACACTGAAGCTTTCTTT
-	TRBV5-4	-	TRBJ2-3	15	CASSLRRQGTDTQYF	TGTGCCAGCAGCTTGCGCCGACAGGGCACAGATACGCAGTATTTT
-	TRBV18	-	TRBJ1-1	14	CASSPPRQAAEAFF	TGTGCCAGCTCACCACCGCGGCAAGCGGCTGAAGCTTTCTTT
-	TRBV24-1	TRBD2	TRBJ2-1	16	CATSGLGTSTNNEQFF	TGTGCCACCAGTGGACTCGGGACTAGCACCAACAATGAGCAGTTCTTC
-	TRBV6-5	TRBD1	TRBJ2-2	14	CASSRDSRPGELFF	TGTGCCAGCAGCCGGGACAGTCGCCCCGGGGAGCTGTTTTTT
-	TRBV21-1	-	TRBJ1-1	14	CASSKDRGRRKAFF	TGTGCCAGCAGCAAAGATAGAGGGCGTCGGAAAGCTTTCTTT
-	TRBV3-1/TRBV3-2	TRBD2	TRBJ2-1	15	CASSQGLAMIGEQFF	TGTGCCAGCAGCCAAGGACTAGCGATGATTGGTGAGCAGTTCTTC
-	TRBV19	-	TRBJ2-3	13	CASSGHLPDTQYF	TGTGCCAGCTCGGGACACCTCCCAGATACGCAGTATTTT
-	TRBV5-6	TRBD2	TRBJ2-3	16	CASSLRLAGRADTQYF	TGTGCCAGCAGCTTGAGGCTAGCGGGTCGAGCAGATACGCAGTATTTT
-	TRBV29-1	TRBD1	TRBJ1-1	14	CSVKTTGKNTEAFF	TGCAGCGTCAAAACGACAGGGAAGAACACTGAAGCTTTCTTT
once	TRBV12-3/TRBV12-4	-	TRBJ1-2	13	CASSLGPGVGYTF	TGTGCCAGCAGTTTAGGGCCAGGGGTTGGCTACACCTTC
-	TRBV19	TRBD1	TRBJ2-1	16	CASSISGTGIYNEQFF	TGTGCCAGTAGTATCTCAGGGACAGGGATCTACAATGAGCAGTTCTTC
-	TRBV5-1	TRBD1	TRBJ2-6	13	CASTGAGANVLTF	TGCGCCTCAACAGGGGCTGGGGCCAACGTCCTGACTTTC
-	TRBV27	TRBD1	TRBJ1-5	14	CASRPGTGNQPQHF	TGTGCCAGCAGGCCTGGGACAGGTAATCAGCCCCAGCATTTT
-	TRBV14	-	TRBJ1-1	11	CASSPHPEAFF	TGTGCCAGCAGTCCACATCCAGAAGCTTTCTTT
-	TRBV20-1	-	TRBJ2-2	14	CSASGGQAAGELFF	TGCAGTGCTAGTGGGGGGCAGGCGGCCGGGGAGCTGTTTTTT
once	TRBV28	-	TRBJ2-1	15	CASRGTGRGYNEQFF	TGTGCCAGCAGAGGAACAGGGAGAGGTTACAATGAGCAGTTCTTC
once	TRBV7-6	-	TRBJ1-1	12	CASSLAGREAFF	TGTGCCAGCAGCTTAGCAGGGAGGGAAGCTTTCTTT
-	TRBV18	-	TRBJ1-5	15	CASSPGEGGNQPQHF	TGTGCCAGCTCACCAGGGGAAGGGGGCAATCAGCCCCAGCATTTT
-	TRBV7-8	-	TRBJ2-3	16	CASSRAGGQYADTQYF	TGTGCCAGCAGCCGAGCCGGGGGGCAGTACGCAGATACGCAGTATTTT
-	TRBV5-5	-	TRBJ1-2	15	CASSPPSRGNYGYTF	TGTGCCAGCAGCCCCCCCAGCAGGGGAAACTATGGCTACACCTTC